This is a list of T cell receptor beta chains from one sample in a study of CD8 T cells in ankylosing spondylitis. A single record per CDR3 protein comes from TCRdb applying MiXCR to the 5' RACE reads. The sample lists around 770,000 distinct CDR3 sequences, over 15% occurring once. The sequencing sample was made of blood, either unsorted or a sorted T cell fraction (not recorded which). The receptor source for this set is a male donor with ankylosing spondylitis. Each CDR3 is given with its conserved first and last residue. D genes are given only for firm matches. Clone sizes are given selectively: once, few, many, or a class where the clone is expanded.

v_call	clone_size	j_call	d_call	cdr3_nt	cdr3_aa
TRBV2	.	TRBJ2-1	TRBD1	TGTGCCAGCAGTGCCACGGGACAGAACAATGAGCAGTTCTTC	CASSATGQNNEQFF
TRBV7-9	.	TRBJ2-1	.	TGTGCCAGCCACCAGGAGGCGGGCCCAGCCTACAATGAGCAGTTCTTC	CASHQEAGPAYNEQFF
TRBV12-3/TRBV12-4	.	TRBJ1-2	TRBD1	TGTGCCAGCACAAGGGACAGGGAACGGCGTGGCTACACCTTC	CASTRDRERRGYTF
TRBV18	few	TRBJ1-2	.	TGTGCCAGCTCACCATTGGAGGGGCGTCGTGGCTACACCTTC	CASSPLEGRRGYTF
TRBV10-3	few	TRBJ2-7	TRBD1	TGTGCCATCAGGGCCGAGGGACAGGGGGCCTACGAGCAGTACTTC	CAIRAEGQGAYEQYF
TRBV7-9	once	TRBJ2-1	TRBD2	TGTGCCAGCAGCCCCAGGACTAGCGGGAGTGAGTACAATGAGCAGTTCTTC	CASSPRTSGSEYNEQFF
TRBV7-3	.	TRBJ2-1	.	TGTGCCAGCAGCCCCTCGCGGGATAAAAATGAGCAGTTCTTC	CASSPSRDKNEQFF
TRBV20-1	once	TRBJ2-1	TRBD2	TGCAGTGCAATCCCCAGCGGGGGGTACAATGAGCAGTTCTTC	CSAIPSGGYNEQFF
TRBV7-9	.	TRBJ2-1	.	TGTGCCAGCAGCTCATTCCAGGTAACCCTTAGGAATGAGCAGTTCTTC	CASSSFQVTLRNEQFF
TRBV7-4	few	TRBJ2-1	TRBD1	TGTGCCAGCAGCTTAGGGCAGGGGGCTGTCGATGAGCAGTTCTTC	CASSLGQGAVDEQFF
TRBV10-3	few	TRBJ2-1	.	TGTGCCATCAGTGAGTCTGGGAGCGGCTACAATGAGCAGTTCTTC	CAISESGSGYNEQFF
TRBV5-1	.	TRBJ2-2	.	TGCGCCAGCAGCTTGGCCCCCCTGATGAACACCGGGGAGCTGTTTTTT	CASSLAPLMNTGELFF
TRBV11-1	few	TRBJ2-6	TRBD2	TGTGCCAGCAGCTTAGGGGGGGAGGGCCAACGTGCTGGGGCCAACGTCCTGACTTTC	CASSLGGEGQRAGANVLTF
TRBV19	few	TRBJ1-1	TRBD1	TGTGCCAGTAACCGGGACAGTATGAACACTGAAGCTTTCTTT	CASNRDSMNTEAFF
TRBV7-8	.	TRBJ1-5	.	TGTGCCAGCCCCGGCAATCAGCCCCAGCATTTT	CASPGNQPQHF
TRBV5-1	.	TRBJ1-4	.	TGCGCCAGCAGCTTGGCCCGTCCCAATGAAAAACTGTTTTTT	CASSLARPNEKLFF
TRBV30	many	TRBJ2-1	.	TGTGCCTGGAGTTTATTAGCAGGGTACAATGAGCAGTTCTTC	CAWSLLAGYNEQFF
TRBV5-1	few	TRBJ2-1	.	TGCGCCAGCAGCTTGCCCCAGACCTACAATGAGCAGTTCTTC	CASSLPQTYNEQFF
TRBV29-1	.	TRBJ2-3	TRBD2	TGCAGCGTTGAGGGGGGGGAGGCTAGACTCATGTATACGCAGTATTTT	CSVEGGEARLMYTQYF
TRBV28	.	TRBJ2-7	TRBD2	TGTGCCAGCAGTCCCCCCGGCGGGGGGGGCTACGAGCAGTACTTC	CASSPPGGGGYEQYF
TRBV7-6	.	TRBJ2-7	.	TGTGCCAGCAGCTTAGATCCAGGAGAGCAGTACTTC	CASSLDPGEQYF
TRBV3-1	few	TRBJ2-7	TRBD2	TGTGCCAGCAGTCCCGGACTAGCTATCTACGAGCAGTACTTC	CASSPGLAIYEQYF
TRBV12-3/TRBV12-4	.	TRBJ1-6	.	TGTGCCAGCAGTGTGAAAAATTCACCCCTCCACTTT	CASSVKNSPLHF
TRBV7-3	many	TRBJ2-6	.	TGTGCCAGCAGCTTACGGATAACAGACTCTGGGGCCAACGTCCTGACTTTC	CASSLRITDSGANVLTF
TRBV6-2/TRBV6-3	.	TRBJ1-1	TRBD1	TGTGCCAGCAGGCAAGACAGGGCGAACACTGAAGCTTTCTTT	CASRQDRANTEAFF